This T cell receptor (beta chain) was identified in a study of blood T cell repertoires in COVID-19. Study as a whole: PBMCs, B-cell-depleted T cells, or T cells provided the cDNA or gDNA that made up the material.

Germline assignment: CDR1 SNHLY and CDR2 FYNNEI. CDR3 length equals 15 residues. The junction had 12 bases not matched to a gene; V was cut back by 7 bases and J by 4 bases. Authors' methods: By means of reference gene primer amplification, nucleated cell counts were estimated. Here immunoSEQ multiplex PCR was the method, and the copy in TCRdb shows in-frame clones only, minus some. The DNA gave D and trimming, while V, J and clone size come from that table. The top ten hold less than 6% of the sample, which has 300,000 or so clones, about 85% seen once. The chain employs TRBV2 and TRBJ2-5; 7 nucleotides line up with TRBD2. The sequenced material came from PBMCs or T cells enriched from blood (not recorded which). The TCR originated in a woman in her 30s who had recovered from COVID-19. The CDR3 region is CASTVAGPLGETQYF. In DNA form, the CDR3 reads TGTGCCAGCACGGTAGCGGGCCCCCTGGGAGAGACCCAGTACTTC.